This T cell receptor (beta chain) was retrieved from a study of CD8 T cells in ankylosing spondylitis. Study-wide points: A TCR beta motif made of under 10 highly homologous variants seemed typical of ankylosing spondylitis blood. The authors reported significant enrichment of disease-linked clones in matched ankylosing spondylitis synovial fluid.

Making the TCR beta libraries involved quantitative 5'-RACE with molecular barcodes. TCRdb redid the calling of the 5' RACE reads with MiXCR, one entry per CDR3 protein. The data show hundreds of thousands of distinct CDR3 sequences, roughly 32% seen once. As regards this clonotype: Antigen specificity is unknown.

Trimming left V 5 bases short and J 4 bases short, with 21 bases between. Per the germline V gene, CDR1 is SEHNR and CDR2 is FQNEAQ (reference sequence). This CDR3 spans 17 amino acids. The sequence was collected from a male donor with ankylosing spondylitis or in good health (not recorded which). The sample consisted of blood, either unsorted or a sorted T cell fraction (not recorded which). The chain links TRBV7-9 to TRBJ2-1; weak D call: TRBD1 (6 bases). The CDR3 region has the DNA TGTGCCAGCAGCCGACCGACCTGGACAGAGATTTACAATGAGCAGTTCTTC. Protein sequence: CASSRPTWTEIYNEQFF.